This T cell receptor beta chain came from a study of T-cell reconstitution after alpha-beta-depleted transplantation in children (dated by TCRdb to about 2016). Looking at the study overall: Using TCR repertoire profiling, the study quantitatively followed how T-cell immune reconstitution unfolded in children after TCRalphabeta/CD19-depleted allogeneic hematopoietic cell transplantation.

Preparation of the library involved PCR. Sequenced on an Illumina HiSeq 2500. Molecular barcoding was employed in the preparation of TCR libraries, with unique molecular identifiers being used to normalize TCRbeta repertoire quantification. The public sequencing data were trimmed at Q25 with fastp and processed into clonotypes with MiXCR by TCRdb, which kept only in-frame beta chains. A single entry per CDR3 protein holds the most common genes and DNA from its merged rows. The sample yields around 960,000 distinct CDR3 sequences; about 30% were counted once. The ten most abundant clones make up around 30% of the sample. On the study overall, not on this receptor specifically: The high TCRbeta diversity at day 60 in some patients was ascribed to recipient T cells and intrathymic progenitors that had survived conditioning. Apparently early alphabetaT-cell count recovery about two months after transplant reportedly relied on only several hundred rapidly expanded clones derived from non-depleted graft cells. Over subsequent months, a decline in hyperexpanded clone frequencies was noted, and after one year, T-cell counts and TCRbeta diversity were mostly ascribed to newly produced T cells.

CDR1 ENHRY and CDR2 SYGVKD are derived from the germline V gene. Measured from the cysteine to the phenylalanine, the CDR3 is 14 residues long. CDR3 DNA is the only sequence kept; it has 42 bases, read in frame from the first base. A distance of 10 bases separates the germline ends of V and J, which lose 2 bases and 4 bases respectively. About this clonotype itself: The antigen it binds to is not known. Base qualities are not at hand, and no much larger clone is one base apart.

What the treatment or condition label conveys for this sample: allogeneic hematopoietic cell transplantation with graft depleted of TCRalphabeta T cells and CD19 B cells. Transplant recipients were children who received TCRalphabeta/CD19-depleted allogeneic hematopoietic cell grafts. The clonotype comes from a boy in the first two years of life who had a stem cell transplant for SCID, so the T cells may come from the graft donor. The sequencing here drew on PBMCs, mostly from graft donor cells, taken 360 days after TCRalphabeta/CD19-depleted stem cell transplant. The V and J genes are TRBV10-3 and TRBJ2-3, and TRBD1 may be the D gene, going by 5 matching bases. The CDR3 protein sequence reads: CAISEETASDTQYF. The DNA sequence reads TGTGCCATCAGTGAGGAGACAGCTTCAGATACGCAGTATTTT.